One and the same sample provided the 5 T cell receptor beta chains below, sequenced in a study of cytomegalovirus exposure and HLA in healthy donors. PCR amplification relied on 60 Vbeta primers (plus 13 Jbeta primers). Sequencing was performed with immunoSEQ multiplex PCR; in TCRdb, only in-frame clones are kept and a portion is missing. The repertoire holds about 120,000 clones, with roughly 69% as singletons. The sample comprised PBMCs. These TCRs come from a woman in her 40s in good health and CMV-seropositive.

The chain combines TRBV7-9 with TRBJ2-7; tentatively, D is TRBD1 (7 bases). CDR3 length equals 19 residues. Germline assignment: CDR1 SEHNR and CDR2 FQNEAQ (reference sequence). V was shortened by 3 bases and J by 3 bases, with 27 bases between the two germline ends. CDR3 nucleotides: TGTGCCAGCAGCTTTGGCGGGACAGAGGCCAAATTTGAGAACTACGAGCAGTACTTC. Protein product: CASSFGGTEAKFENYEQYF.

The chain recombines TRBV27 with TRBJ1-6; a weak D match, TRBD1 (5 bases). V was clipped by 2 bases and J by 11 bases, with 7 bases between them. CDR1 is MNHEY, CDR2 SMNVEV, per germline (reference sequence). The CDR3 runs to 12 residues. In nucleotides, the CDR3 is TGTGCCAGCAGTTTAGAAGGGGCACCCCTCCACTTT. Its protein product is CASSLEGAPLHF.

The chain links TRBV5-1 to TRBJ2-7; 11 bases agree with TRBD2. The CDR3 consists of 16 residues. Trimming removed 3 bases from V and 5 bases from J; junction bases left unmatched: 10. From germline, CDR1 is SGHRS and CDR2 YFSETQ. CDR3 in amino acids: CASSWEIAGGENEQYF. In nucleotides, the CDR3 is TGCGCCAGCAGCTGGGAAATAGCGGGAGGGGAGAACGAGCAGTACTTC.

This chain joins TRBV7-9 and TRBJ2-4, with 8 bases matching TRBD1. J lost 15 bases, V lost 3 bases, and 16 bases had no gene match. The CDR3 totals 15 residues. The germline V gene encodes CDR1 SEHNR and CDR2 FQNEAQ (reference sequence). CDR3 amino acids: CASSLGAGGVSTSYF. Here the CDR3 DNA reads TGTGCCAGCAGCTTGGGGGCAGGGGGCGTTTCGACCTCGTACTTC.

The chain employs TRBV10-1 and TRBJ2-1; no firm D call. The CDR3 consists of 13 residues. Trimming took off 3 bases at V and 4 bases at J, with 7 bases between the two ends. CDR1 and CDR2 (germline): WNHNN, SYGVQD (reference sequence). This CDR3 is CASSDEEYNEQFF. The CDR3 nucleotides are TGCGCCAGCAGTGACGAGGAATACAATGAGCAGTTCTTC.